This TCR beta chain is from a study of blood T cell repertoires in COVID-19. Study-wide context: The study drew acute and convalescent COVID-19 samples from the United States, Italy and Spain. Sources were T cells, B-cell-depleted T cells, or PBMCs; the material itself was cDNA or gDNA.

The cohort comprised adults aged 18 to 89 years residing in about 25 US areas. As processed by the authors: Amplification with reference gene primers provided the estimates of nucleated cell counts. Only in-frame clones appear in the TCRdb table, and some are missing; sequencing was by immunoSEQ multiplex PCR. Clone size and the V and J calls come from that table; the DNA yielded D and trimming. Found here are 150,000 to 200,000 clones, around 80% of them singletons; the top ten hold less than 20%. Specimen: PBMCs or T cells enriched from blood (not recorded which). The receptor was isolated from a woman aged 45-65 years with acute COVID-19.

The CDR3: CASSLSRTGLSKFF. As DNA, the CDR3 is TGTGCCAGCAGCCTTAGCCGGACAGGCCTATCTAAGTTCTTC. V gene TRBV3-1 (or the pseudogene TRBV3-2) combines with J gene TRBJ2-1; 7 nucleotides agree with TRBD1. J gave up 14 bases and V 4 bases, and 14 bases lay outside the gene matches. The CDR3 covers 14 residues. Germline-derived CDR1 and CDR2 are LGHDT and YNNKEL (reference sequence).